These T cell receptor beta chains were read from a single sample in a study of radiotherapy plus CTLA-4 blockade in lung cancer. Profiling relied on immunoSEQ multiplex PCR, and the TCRdb table lists in-frame clones only, not all of them. The data show around 80,000 clones, roughly 74% seen once. The material sequenced was peripheral blood, taken from a patient treated with radiotherapy plus ipilimumab. The source of these receptors is a human donor with non-small cell lung cancer whose response to radiotherapy plus ipilimumab could not be evaluated. CDR3s include the opening cysteine and the closing phenylalanine or tryptophan. Fields, in order: J gene, clone size, D gene, V gene, CDR3 DNA, CDR3 protein. D genes are given only for firm matches. Only part of the rows carry a size: once, few, many, or a class if the clone is expanded.

>TRBJ1-2|few|TRBD1|TRBV2
TGTGCCAGCAGTGAGTCGGGAGACAGGGGATTCGTGGTTGGCTACACCTTC
CASSESGDRGFVVGYTF
>TRBJ2-5|-|-|TRBV19
TGTGCCAGTAGAGGTAGCCGGGAGACCCAGTACTTC
CASRGSRETQYF
>TRBJ1-5|-|TRBD1|TRBV19
TGTGCCAGTAGCCTGCGGGGGACAGGGATAGATCAGCCCCAGCATTTT
CASSLRGTGIDQPQHF
>TRBJ1-5|-|-|TRBV7-2
TGTGCCAGCAGCTTAGCGTCGGGACAACAGCAGCCCCAGCATTTT
CASSLASGQQQPQHF
>TRBJ2-7|-|-|TRBV18
TGTGCCAGCTCACCAGGTCGGGACTACGAGCAGTACTTC
CASSPGRDYEQYF
>TRBJ1-1|few|-|TRBV7-9
TGTGCCAGCAGCTGGGGAGGGAAGATAGCGGAAGCTTTCTTT
CASSWGGKIAEAFF
>TRBJ1-1|-|TRBD1|TRBV11-2
TGTGCCAGCAGGTGGACAGGGGAGAACACTGAAGCTTTCTTT
CASRWTGENTEAFF
>TRBJ2-5|-|-|TRBV4-3
TGCGCCAGCAGCCCCTGGACAGGGCGGGAGCAGTACTTC
CASSPWTGREQYF
>TRBJ2-1|-|-|TRBV12-5
TGTGCTAGTGGTTTGGTACGGTCCCCCTCCTACAATGAGCAGTTCTTC
CASGLVRSPSYNEQFF
>TRBJ2-5|-|-|TRBV5-1
TGCGCCAGCAGCTTGAACGCGGGAACACAAGAGACCCAGTACTTC
CASSLNAGTQETQYF
>TRBJ2-1|few|TRBD2|TRBV7-9
TGTGCCAGCAGCTTTAGCGGGGGCCCCATAGCGGATGAGCAGTTCTTC
CASSFSGGPIADEQFF
>TRBJ1-1|-|TRBD1|TRBV5-1
TGCGCCAGCAGCTCCGACAGGGGCACTGAAGCTTTCTTT
CASSSDRGTEAFF
>TRBJ2-3|-|-|TRBV11-3
TGTGCCAGCAGCTTAGGAGTCGAGGGGGGCACAGATACGCAGTATTTT
CASSLGVEGGTDTQYF
>TRBJ2-1|-|-|TRBV4-1
TGCGCCAGCAGCCAAGCAAACAATGAGCAGTTCTTC
CASSQANNEQFF
>TRBJ2-5|-|TRBD2|TRBV19
TGTGCCAGTAGTCGGGGGGTTGTTGAGACCCAGTACTTC
CASSRGVVETQYF
>TRBJ2-6|-|-|TRBV19
TGTGCCAGTAGTAGCGGGAATACTGGGGCCAACGTCCTGACTTTC
CASSSGNTGANVLTF
>TRBJ1-1|-|-|TRBV9
TGTGCCAGCAGCGGCAGGGGCAACACTGAAGCTTTCTTT
CASSGRGNTEAFF
>TRBJ1-2|-|-|TRBV5-1
TGCGCCAGCAGCCCTGGTGGCCGTGACTATGGCTACACCTTC
CASSPGGRDYGYTF
>TRBJ1-5|-|TRBD1|TRBV18
TGTGCCAGCTCACCCGGACAGGGCAATCAGCCCCAGCATTTT
CASSPGQGNQPQHF
>TRBJ2-7|-|-|TRBV19
TGTGCCGTTAGTAGGTCTGGCTCCTCCTACGAGCAGTACTTC
CAVSRSGSSYEQYF